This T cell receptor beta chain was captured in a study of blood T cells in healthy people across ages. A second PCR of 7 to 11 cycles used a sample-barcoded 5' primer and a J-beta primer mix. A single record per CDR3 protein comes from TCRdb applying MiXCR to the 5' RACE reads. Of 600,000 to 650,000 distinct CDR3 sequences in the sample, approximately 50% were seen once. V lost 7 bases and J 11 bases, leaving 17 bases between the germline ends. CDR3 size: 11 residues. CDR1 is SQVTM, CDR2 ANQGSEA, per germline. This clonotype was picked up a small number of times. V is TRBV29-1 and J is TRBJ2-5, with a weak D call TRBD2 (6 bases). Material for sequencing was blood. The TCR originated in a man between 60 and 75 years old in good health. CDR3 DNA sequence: TGCAGCGCCGGGGACTTATGGCAGCAGTACTTC. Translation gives CSAGDLWQQYF.